These 8 T cell receptor beta chains originate from one sample sequenced in a study of blood T cell repertoires in COVID-19. Measured with immunoSEQ multiplex PCR; TCRdb has only the in-frame clones, and not every one. In the table there are about 55,000 clones, about four fifths of which are singletons. The material sequenced was peripheral blood. The receptors here all came from a woman aged 55-69 years with acute or convalescent COVID-19.

V is TRBV9 and J is TRBJ1-1; D is ambiguous. Germline V gene sequence: CDR1 SGDLS, CDR2 YYNGEE. This CDR3 has 14 residues. Trimming pared 4 bases from V and 1 base from J, leaving 11 bases between. The CDR3 nucleotides are TGTGCCAGCAGCCCCGTTGGCCCGAACACTGAAGCTTTCTTT. This translates into CASSPVGPNTEAFF. The full variable domain, rest sourced from reference TRBV9 and TRBJ1-1, is DSGVTQTPKHLITATGQRVTLRCSPRSGDLSVYWYQQSLDQGLQFLIQYYNGEERAKGNILERFSAQQFPDLHSELNLSSLELGDSALYFCASSPVGPNTEAFFGQGTRLTVV.

V and J are TRBV28 and TRBJ2-5, with TRBD1 matching over 11 bases. CDR1 is MDHEN and CDR2 is SYDVKM in the germline V gene. The CDR3 loop spans 16 amino acids. The junction had 3 bases not matched to a gene; V was cut back by 3 bases and J by 0 bases. The CDR3 DNA is TGTGCCAGCAGTTTGTCGGGACAGGGGGACCAAGAGACCCAGTACTTC. Its protein is CASSLSGQGDQETQYF.

V is TRBV7-2 and J is TRBJ2-2; 8 bases map to TRBD2. The V gene end was trimmed by 1 base and the J gene end by 0 bases; junction bases not matched to a gene: 4. The CDR3 runs to 17 residues. CDR1 is SGHTA and CDR2 is FQGNSA in the germline V gene. As DNA, the CDR3 is TGTGCCAGCAGCTTAGTTAGCGGGGCAACGAACACCGGGGAGCTGTTTTTT. Encoded protein: CASSLVSGATNTGELFF.

J is TRBJ1-1 and V is TRBV6-5; 9 bases map to TRBD1. The CDR3 is 13 residues long. V dropped 8 bases and J dropped 1; count of bases not matched to a gene: 2. Germline assignment: CDR1 MNHEY and CDR2 SVGAGI. The CDR3 nucleotides read TGTGCCAGCCGGGACAGGGAGAACACTGAAGCTTTCTTT. Translated, it gives CASRDRENTEAFF.

V gene TRBV12-3 or TRBV12-4 combines with J gene TRBJ2-5; 7 bases are shared with TRBD2. This CDR3 is 13 amino acids long. The V segment lost 4 bases and the J segment 7 bases; nucleotides outside the gene matches: 6. The CDR3 DNA is TGTGCCAGCAGTTCGGGGGGTCCTGGGACCCAGTACTTC. This codes for CASSSGGPGTQYF.

There are a few counts of this clone. The chain links TRBV28 to TRBJ1-2; 8 nucleotides line up with TRBD1. V dropped 6 bases and J dropped 4; count of bases not matched to a gene: 7. This CDR3 is 14 amino acids long. Germline V lookup: CDR1 MDHEN, CDR2 SYDVKM. The chain's CDR3 is CASSRSGGAYGYTF. For the CDR3, the DNA is TGTGCCAGCAGCCGATCAGGGGGCGCCTATGGCTACACCTTC.

This sequence joins TRBV28 and TRBJ1-6; TRBD1 aligns across 8 bases. Germline V gene data show CDR1 as MDHEN and CDR2 as SYDVKM. This CDR3 contains 15 residues. Trimming at V came to 6 bases and at J to 9 bases, leaving 10 bases not matched to a gene. Here the CDR3 DNA reads TGTGCCAGCAGAAATCAGGGGGCGGGCGGTTCACCCCTCCACTTT. This sequence encodes CASRNQGAGGSPLHF.

This rearrangement joins TRBV5-1 to TRBJ2-2; 7 nucleotides line up with TRBD1. Germline V CDR1 and CDR2: SGHRS, YFSETQ. V dropped 0 bases and J dropped 4; count of bases not matched to a gene: 3. The CDR3 consists of 15 residues. The CDR3 nucleotides read TGCGCCAGCAGCTTGGGACAGGGTAGCACCGGGGAGCTGTTTTTT. Translating gives CASSLGQGSTGELFF.